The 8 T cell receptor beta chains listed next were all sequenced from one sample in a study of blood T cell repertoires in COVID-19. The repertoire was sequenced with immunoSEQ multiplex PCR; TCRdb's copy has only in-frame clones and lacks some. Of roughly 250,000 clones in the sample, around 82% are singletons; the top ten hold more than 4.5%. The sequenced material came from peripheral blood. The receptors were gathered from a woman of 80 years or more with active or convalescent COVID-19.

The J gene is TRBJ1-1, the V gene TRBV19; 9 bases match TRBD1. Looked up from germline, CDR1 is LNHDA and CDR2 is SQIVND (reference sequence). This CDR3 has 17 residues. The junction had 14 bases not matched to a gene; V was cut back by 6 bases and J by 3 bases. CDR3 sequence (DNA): TGTGCCAGTAGAAGGGACAGGGCCAGTGGGATGGACACTGAAGCTTTCTTT. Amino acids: CASRRDRASGMDTEAFF.

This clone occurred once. Here the CDR3 reads CASSQGLAGAHHYNEQFF. The CDR3 DNA is TGTGCCAGCAGCCAGGGACTAGCGGGAGCGCACCACTACAATGAGCAGTTCTTC. This rearrangement joins TRBV7-2 to TRBJ2-1, with TRBD2 matching over 14 bases. Losses at the gene ends were 5 bases for V and 3 bases for J; bases not matched to a gene: 9. The germline CDR1 and CDR2 sequences are SGHTA and FQGNSA. This CDR3 has 18 amino acids.

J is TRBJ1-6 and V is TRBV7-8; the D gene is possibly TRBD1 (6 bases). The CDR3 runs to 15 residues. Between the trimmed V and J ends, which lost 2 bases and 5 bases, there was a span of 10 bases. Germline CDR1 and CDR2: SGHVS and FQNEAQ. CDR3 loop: CASSLLDSNNSPLHF. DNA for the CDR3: TGTGCCAGCAGCTTACTGGACAGCAATAATTCACCCCTCCACTTT.

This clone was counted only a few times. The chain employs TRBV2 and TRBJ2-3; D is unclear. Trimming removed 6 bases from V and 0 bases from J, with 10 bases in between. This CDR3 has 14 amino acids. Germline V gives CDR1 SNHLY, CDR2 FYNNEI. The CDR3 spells CASRHIPSTDTQYF. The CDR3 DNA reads TGTGCCAGCAGGCACATTCCGAGCACAGATACGCAGTATTTT.

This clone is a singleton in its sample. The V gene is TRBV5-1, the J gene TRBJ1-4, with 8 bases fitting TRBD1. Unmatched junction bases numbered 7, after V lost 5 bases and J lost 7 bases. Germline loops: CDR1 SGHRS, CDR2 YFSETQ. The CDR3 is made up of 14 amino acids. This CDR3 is CASSNTGGGEKLFF. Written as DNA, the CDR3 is TGCGCCAGCAGTAATACAGGGGGAGGTGAAAAACTGTTTTTT.

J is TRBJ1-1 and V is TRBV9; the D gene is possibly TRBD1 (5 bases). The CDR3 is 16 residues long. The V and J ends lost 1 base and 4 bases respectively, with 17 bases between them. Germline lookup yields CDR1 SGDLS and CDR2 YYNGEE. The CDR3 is CASSVSQTAWGTEAFF. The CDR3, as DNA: TGTGCCAGCAGCGTAAGCCAGACAGCCTGGGGCACTGAAGCTTTCTTT.

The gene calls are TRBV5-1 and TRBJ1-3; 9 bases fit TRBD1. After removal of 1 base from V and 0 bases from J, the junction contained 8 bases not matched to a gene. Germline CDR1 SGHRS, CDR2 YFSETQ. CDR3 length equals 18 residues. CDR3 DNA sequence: TGCGCCAGCAGCTTGCGGGGACAGGGCGCTATCTCTGGAAACACCATATATTTT. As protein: CASSLRGQGAISGNTIYF.

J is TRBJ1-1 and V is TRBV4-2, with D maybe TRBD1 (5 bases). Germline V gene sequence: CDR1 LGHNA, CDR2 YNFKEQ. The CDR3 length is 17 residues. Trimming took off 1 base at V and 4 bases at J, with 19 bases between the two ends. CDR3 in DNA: TGTGCCAGCAGCCAAGTGTCGGCAGGGTTTTCTTTCACTGAAGCTTTCTTT. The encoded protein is CASSQVSAGFSFTEAFF.